This entry lists 18 T cell receptor beta chains sequenced from one sample in a study of CD8 T cells in Susac syndrome. RNA amounts of roughly 0.45 to 1 ug underwent reverse transcription with random hexamers. TCRdb passed the immunoSEQ multiplex PCR reads through MiXCR, listing each CDR3 protein once. The table records 70,000 or so distinct CDR3 sequences, approximately 94% of them present only once. Sequencing was carried out using CD8+ T cells from PBMCs. The origin of the receptors is a human donor with multiple sclerosis.

The J gene is TRBJ1-2, the V gene TRBV24-1, with no clear D. CDR3 size: 11 residues. Germline V lookup: CDR1 KGHDR, CDR2 SFDVKD. V lost 5 bases, J lost 7 bases, and 7 bases lay in between. This chain's CDR3 is CATSAGGGYTF. CDR3 DNA sequence: TGTGCCACCAGTGCAGGAGGTGGCTACACCTTC.

V is TRBV19 and J is TRBJ1-1, with 12 bases lining up with TRBD1. V gave up 7 bases and J gave up 6 bases; unmatched junction bases: 3. The germline V gene encodes CDR1 LNHDA and CDR2 SQIVND (reference sequence). CDR3 size: 13 residues. This chain's CDR3 is CASKGQGAAEAFF. As DNA, the CDR3 is TGTGCCAGTAAGGGACAGGGGGCCGCTGAAGCTTTCTTT.

This chain uses TRBV15 with TRBJ1-1; D ambiguous. V was clipped by 2 bases and J by 1 base, with 11 bases between them. CDR1 is LNHNV and CDR2 is YYDKDF in the germline V gene (reference sequence). CDR3 length: 15 amino acids. The CDR3 protein is CATSRYSNPNTEAFF. The CDR3 region has the DNA TGTGCCACCAGCAGATATTCTAATCCGAACACTGAAGCTTTCTTT.

This rearrangement joins TRBV28 to TRBJ2-5; D remains unclear. Germline V gene data show CDR1 as MDHEN and CDR2 as SYDVKM. V lost 2 bases and J lost 5, with 3 bases in between. This CDR3 spans 11 amino acids. Here the CDR3 DNA reads TGTGCCAGCAGTTTAATGGAGACCCAGTACTTC. Its protein product is CASSLMETQYF.

This sequence joins TRBV7-3 and TRBJ2-5, with a tentative D call TRBD2 (5 bases). Trimming cost V 0 bases and J 1 base, with 6 bases left between them. This CDR3 is 14 amino acids long. In germline, CDR1 is SGHTA, CDR2 FQGTGA. The DNA for the CDR3 is TGTGCCAGCAGCTTAACAGGGAGCCAAGAGACCCAGTACTTC. Its protein is CASSLTGSQETQYF.

This chain joins TRBV3-1 and TRBJ2-1; 10 bases fit TRBD1. The junction had 1 base not matched to a gene; V was cut back by 1 base and J by 4 bases. The V gene's germline CDR1 is LGHDT and CDR2 YNNKEL (reference sequence). The CDR3 extends over 15 amino acids. CDR3 sequence reads: CASSQAGQGYNEQFF. For the CDR3, the DNA is TGTGCCAGCAGCCAAGCGGGACAGGGGTACAATGAGCAGTTCTTC.

CDR3 amino acids: CASSEGRSYGYTF. The DNA for the CDR3 is TGTGCCAGCAGCGAGGGGCGTAGCTATGGCTACACCTTC. The V call is TRBV9, the J call TRBJ1-2, with D perhaps TRBD1 (5 bases). The CDR3 has 13 amino acids. Trimming took 3 bases from V and 4 from J, leaving 10 bases between them. Germline CDR1 and CDR2: SGDLS and YYNGEE.

V is TRBV29-1 and J is TRBJ1-1; unclear D gene. Germline V gene sequence: CDR1 SQVTM, CDR2 ANQGSEA. The CDR3 length is 12 residues. The ends were cut back, 6 bases at V and 6 bases at J, with 14 bases in the middle. CDR3 sequence reads: CSVRGEEAEAFF. The CDR3 DNA is TGCAGCGTCCGTGGAGAGGAGGCTGAAGCTTTCTTT. The full variable domain, in which reference TRBV29-1 and TRBJ1-1 provide the parts outside the CDR3, is SAVISQKPSRDICQRGTSLTIQCQVDSQVTMMFWYRQQPGQSLTLIATANQGSEATYESGFVIDKFPISRPNLTFSTLTVSNMSPEDSSIYLCSVRGEEAEAFFGQGTRLTVV.

The V gene is TRBV8-2, the J gene TRBJ2-6. TRBV8-2 is an annotated pseudogene. This CDR3 spans 17 amino acids. CDR3 sequence: CGRPSKITQSRANVLTF. DNA for the CDR3: TGTGGCAGGCCGTCCAAGATAACACAAAGTCGGGCCAACGTCCTGACTTTC.

The J gene is TRBJ2-3, the V gene TRBV27, with D uncertain. The CDR3 loop spans 15 amino acids. Germline V gene data show CDR1 as MNHEY and CDR2 as SMNVEV (reference sequence). Deletions cut 0 bases from V and 2 bases from J, with 9 bases between. CDR3 residues: CASSLSSQITDTQYF. CDR3 sequence (DNA): TGTGCCAGCAGTTTATCGAGTCAGATCACAGATACGCAGTATTTT.

A single count supports this clonotype. This chain links TRBV3-1 with TRBJ2-7, with 8 bases lining up with TRBD1. Germline CDR1 LGHDT, CDR2 YNNKEL (reference sequence). There are 17 residues in the CDR3. With 0 bases clipped from V and 4 bases from J, the junction kept 11 bases outside the gene matches. CDR3 nucleotide sequence: TGTGCCAGCAGCCAAGATCTATGGCAGGGGGCTGTTTACGAGCAGTACTTC. This sequence encodes CASSQDLWQGAVYEQYF.

This chain uses TRBV9 with TRBJ2-1, with 7 bases fitting TRBD2. Germline V gives CDR1 SGDLS, CDR2 YYNGEE. CDR3 length: 14 amino acids. With 4 bases clipped from V and 9 bases from J, the junction kept 10 bases outside the gene matches. CDR3 in DNA: TGTGCCAGCAGCCCTGGGGACTATTTTGGTGAGCAGTTCTTC. It encodes CASSPGDYFGEQFF.

The chain carries TRBV4-3 and TRBJ1-1; possible D gene TRBD1, 5 bases. The CDR3 covers 15 residues. CDR1 and CDR2 from the germline V gene are LGHNA and YSLEER. V lost 6 bases and J lost 0, with 14 bases in between. The CDR3 sequence is CASRPRPDMNTEAFF. CDR3 DNA: TGCGCCAGCAGACCCCGCCCGGACATGAACACTGAAGCTTTCTTT.

This sequence joins TRBV7-6 and TRBJ2-5, with 7 bases fitting TRBD2. CDR1 is SGHVS and CDR2 is FNYEAQ in the germline V gene. V dropped 0 bases and J dropped 9; count of bases not matched to a gene: 16. This CDR3 has 17 residues. In DNA, the CDR3 is TGTGCCAGCAGCTTAGCCCTCACGCAAAAGCGGGGCCCCGCCCAGTACTTC. Translation gives CASSLALTQKRGPAQYF.

This chain uses TRBV10-3 with TRBJ1-1, with no clear D. The V gene's germline CDR1 is ENHRY and CDR2 SYGVKD. This CDR3 has 13 amino acids. The V end was cut by 6 bases, the J end by 3 bases, with 11 bases between. CDR3 coding DNA: TGTGCCATCAGCGGCGATTCGGACACTGAAGCTTTCTTT. This translates into CAISGDSDTEAFF.

The J gene is TRBJ1-5, the V gene TRBV2; the D is unclear. Germline V gene lookup returns CDR1 SNHLY and CDR2 FYNNEI. This CDR3 is built from 17 residues. The V and J ends lost 1 base and 1 base respectively, with 14 bases between them. CDR3 residues: CASSEVFQSGSNQPQHF. The CDR3 coding sequence is TGTGCCAGCAGTGAAGTCTTTCAGTCGGGGAGCAATCAGCCCCAGCATTTT.

The V call is TRBV12-3 or TRBV12-4, the J call TRBJ2-1; D unclear. CDR3 length equals 12 residues. V was trimmed by 0 bases and J by 8 bases, leaving 5 bases between them. CDR3: CASSLAGDEQFF. The DNA for the CDR3 is TGTGCCAGCAGTTTAGCTGGCGATGAGCAGTTCTTC.

The chain is built from TRBV6-4 and TRBJ2-1; D remains unclear. Germline V gene data show CDR1 as MRHNA and CDR2 as SNTAGT. This CDR3 comprises 12 residues. Trimming shortened V by 2 bases and J by 8 bases, and 7 bases separated the two germline ends. CDR3 amino acids: CASSDESDEQFF. In nucleotides, the CDR3 is TGTGCCAGCAGTGACGAGTCGGATGAGCAGTTCTTC.